This is a list of T cell receptor beta chains from one sample in a study of T cell changes during pregnancy in multiple sclerosis. Data came from immunoSEQ multiplex PCR; TCRdb stores just in-frame clones and leaves some out. The sample includes approximately 52,000 clones, roughly 92% of them seen just once. The sample consisted of CD4+ T cells from peripheral blood mononuclear cells, taken in the second trimester of pregnancy. These receptors all come from a female donor in good health, enrolled as a control in a pregnancy study. Both conserved end residues are part of each CDR3. A D gene is named only where the DNA matches it firmly.

.	TRBV6-5	TRBJ1-2	CASNLMRGSSGYTF
.	TRBV7-8	TRBJ2-7	CASSLVSGWEEQYF
TRBD2	TRBV11-2	TRBJ2-5	CASSRPAGTIQETQYF
.	TRBV11-2	TRBJ1-1	CASSPTMEGMQAFF
TRBD2	TRBV5-1	TRBJ2-7	CASSPDSGRASYEQYF
.	TRBV28	TRBJ1-6	CASRGSSYNSPLHF
.	TRBV11-2	TRBJ2-3	CASSEQGLDSTDTQYF
TRBD1	TRBV28	TRBJ1-2	CASSLSGGDRVHGYTF
.	TRBV5-4	TRBJ2-5	CASSLGGGAGETQYF
TRBD2	TRBV18	TRBJ2-3	CASSPPGIAGAKDTQYF
.	TRBV6-6	TRBJ1-5	CASSPSGASQPQHF
TRBD1	TRBV28	TRBJ2-7	CASSFIGQGRAYEQYF
TRBD2	TRBV9	TRBJ2-3	CASSVGSSGSTDTQYF
TRBD1	TRBV25-1	TRBJ2-7	CASSEWGTGIYEQYF
.	TRBV29-1	TRBJ2-3	CSVAGGKADTQYF
.	TRBV19	TRBJ1-5	CASSIRGSNQPQHF
.	TRBV7-9	TRBJ2-3	CASSPLGDTDTQYF
.	TRBV7-2	TRBJ1-1	CASSLVQGRTEAFF
.	TRBV11-3	TRBJ2-3	CASSLSLADTQYF
.	TRBV30	TRBJ1-3	CAWRGGSFSGNTIYF
TRBD2	TRBV7-9	TRBJ2-7	CASRRLAGGPYEQYF
.	TRBV10-3	TRBJ2-7	CAIRTGSYEQYF
.	TRBV18	TRBJ1-1	CASSPTEGLNTEAFF
TRBD1	TRBV14	TRBJ1-2	CASSPRTGGGYTF
.	TRBV6-5	TRBJ1-3	CASSYPDSSGNTIYF
.	TRBV6-5	TRBJ1-5	CASRKQGSNQPQHF
.	TRBV4-1	TRBJ1-6	CASSQVPDFGMGISPLHF
TRBD2	TRBV19	TRBJ2-3	CASRLAGDTQYF
.	TRBV27	TRBJ2-7	CASRGLTIYEQYF
TRBD1	TRBV5-6	TRBJ1-4	CASSTLLDRAEKLFF
TRBD1	TRBV2	TRBJ2-1	CASQGARGHNEQFF
.	TRBV27	TRBJ1-2	CASRRPGNGYTF